These 18 T cell receptor beta chains came from one sample sequenced in a study of shared clonotypes between healthy human individuals. The table came from immunoSEQ multiplex PCR; TCRdb's copy has only in-frame clones and leaves some out. The sample has around 530,000 clones, around 81% seen once; the top ten hold approximately 12%. Sample: PBMCs. The receptors come from a woman in her thirties or forties in good health. Some clones in this sample may be carry-over from other donors' samples.

J is TRBJ2-5 and V is TRBV27, with D possibly TRBD2 on 6 matching bases. The J call may be faulty, since TRBJ2-7 better matches the DNA end. CDR1 and CDR2 from the germline V gene are MNHEY and SMNVEV (reference sequence). This CDR3 has 15 amino acids. The CDR3 loop reads CASSLAGRPRYEQYF. The CDR3 DNA sequence: TGTGCCAGCTCTTTGGCGGGAAGGCCCCGCTACGAGCAGTACTTC.

The chain recombines TRBV5-1 with TRBJ2-1; TRBD2 agrees at 9 bases. The CDR3 covers 15 residues. Trimming took 0 bases from V and 5 from J; bases not matched to a gene: 3. Germline loops: CDR1 SGHRS, CDR2 YFSETQ. CDR3 loop: CASSLVSGSNNEQFF. CDR3 in DNA: TGCGCCAGCAGCTTGGTTAGCGGGAGTAACAATGAGCAGTTCTTC.

The J gene is TRBJ2-5, the V gene TRBV30; no clear D gene. CDR3 length equals 13 residues. Germline values: CDR1 GTSNPN, CDR2 SVGIG (reference sequence). Trimming removed 5 bases at V and 0 bases at J, with 10 bases between. For the CDR3, the DNA is TGTGCCTGGGCTAAAGGGTACCAAGAGACCCAGTACTTC. It is translated as CAWAKGYQETQYF.

The chain has TRBV28 and TRBJ2-1, with 11 nucleotides matching TRBD2. Germline lookup yields CDR1 MDHEN and CDR2 SYDVKM. The CDR3 spans 16 residues. Trimming at V came to 7 bases and at J to 4 bases, leaving 9 bases not matched to a gene. The CDR3 sequence: CASNALAGGGYNEQFF. The DNA for the CDR3 is TGTGCCAGCAATGCCTTAGCGGGAGGGGGGTACAATGAGCAGTTCTTC.

As regards this clone: A read error may explain this, as a much larger clone is one base away. This chain joins TRBV18 and TRBJ2-7; 12 nucleotides match TRBD1. Germline assignment: CDR1 KGHSH and CDR2 LQKENI. This CDR3 is built from 15 residues. The CDR3 spells CAGSPPGQGAQVQYF. As DNA, the CDR3 is TGTGCCGGCTCACCGCCGGGACAGGGGGCCCAGGTGCAGTACTTC.

The V and J genes are TRBV7-3 and TRBJ2-2; 10 bases line up with TRBD2. The CDR3 consists of 15 residues. Germline V lookup: CDR1 SGHTA, CDR2 FQGTGA. Trimming took 2 bases from V and 6 from J; bases not matched to a gene: 3. CDR3 protein: CASSLYTSGAGELFF. CDR3 DNA sequence: TGTGCCAGCAGCTTATATACTAGCGGGGCCGGGGAGCTGTTTTTT.

This clone was recorded many times. At the DNA level, this CDR3 is encoded by other sequences in the same sample as well. DNA of the CDR3: TGTGCCAGCAGCCTCAGGACAGGGGACGGCGAGCAGTACTTC. Encoded protein: CASSLRTGDGEQYF. This chain joins TRBV11-2 and TRBJ2-7, with 9 bases aligning to TRBD1. The CDR3 loop spans 14 amino acids. CDR1 SGHAT and CDR2 FQNNGV come from the germline V gene. The V and J ends lost 5 bases and 6 bases, in that order; junction bases with no gene match: 8.

This clone was recorded only once. The chain carries TRBV6-5 and TRBJ2-7; D perhaps matches TRBD2 (6 bases). The CDR3 covers 14 residues. Germline lookup yields CDR1 MNHEY and CDR2 SVGAGI. V was shortened by 5 bases and J by 5 bases, with 16 bases between the two germline ends. Written as DNA, the CDR3 is TGTGCCAGCAGTAACCACGGGAGTTTGGACGAGCAGTACTTC. Residues: CASSNHGSLDEQYF.

The chain joins TRBV28 to TRBJ2-1, with 11 bases lining up with TRBD1. Trimming took 3 bases from V and 6 from J; bases not matched to a gene: 1. CDR1 and CDR2 (germline): MDHEN, SYDVKM. CDR3 length: 14 residues. CDR3 protein: CASSLGTGGNEQFF. The CDR3 DNA follows: TGTGCCAGCAGTTTGGGGACAGGGGGCAATGAGCAGTTCTTC.

The chain couples TRBV5-1 to TRBJ2-1; 13 nucleotides agree with TRBD2. Germline CDR1 and CDR2: SGHRS and YFSETQ. Trimming took 4 bases from V and 5 from J; bases not matched to a gene: 9. The CDR3 runs to 17 residues. The CDR3 loop reads CASSTGLAGAGDNEQFF. The CDR3 DNA follows: TGCGCCAGCAGCACCGGACTAGCGGGGGCAGGGGACAATGAGCAGTTCTTC.

This clone was detected only once. The chain employs TRBV7-9 and TRBJ2-2; a weak D match, TRBD2 (6 bases). The CDR3 is 15 residues long. Per germline, CDR1 SEHNR and CDR2 FQNEAQ (reference sequence). The V end lost 2 bases, the J end lost 2 bases, and 9 bases lay between the germline ends. CDR3 residues: CASSLRTINTGELFF. The DNA for the CDR3 is TGTGCCAGCAGCTTACGGACTATAAACACCGGGGAGCTGTTTTTT.

J is TRBJ2-7 and V is TRBV6-6; 11 nucleotides agree with TRBD2. The germline V gene encodes CDR1 MNHNY and CDR2 SVGAGI (reference sequence). The trim removed 4 bases at V and 5 bases at J, leaving 7 bases unmatched. This CDR3 contains 15 residues. The CDR3 coding sequence is TGTGCCAGCAGTTTAATAGCGGGAGGGCCCAACGAGCAGTACTTC. Its translation: CASSLIAGGPNEQYF.

V gene TRBV7-2 combines with J gene TRBJ2-7; D might be TRBD2 (6 bases). Germline V gene data show CDR1 as SGHTA and CDR2 as FQGNSA. The CDR3 has 14 residues. The V gene lost 1 base and the J gene lost 3 bases, with 10 bases spanning the gap. The CDR3 loop is CASSLGGLHYEQYF. CDR3 in DNA: TGTGCCAGCAGCTTAGGGGGACTCCACTACGAGCAGTACTTC.

This clone was observed a handful of times. The J gene is TRBJ1-2, the V gene TRBV28, with D perhaps TRBD1 (6 bases). The CDR3 covers 14 residues. Between the trimmed V and J ends, which lost 7 bases and 2 bases, there was a span of 14 bases. Germline-derived CDR1 and CDR2 are MDHEN and SYDVKM. The CDR3 spells CASNLGGRNYGYTF. The CDR3 coding sequence is TGTGCCAGCAATCTTGGGGGCAGGAACTATGGCTACACCTTC.

V and J are TRBV2 and TRBJ2-7; 11 nucleotides agree with TRBD1. V lost 5 bases, J lost 2 bases, and 2 bases stayed unmatched. Per the germline V gene, CDR1 is SNHLY and CDR2 is FYNNEI. CDR3 length: 14 residues. The CDR3 DNA reads TGTGCCAGCAGTCCGGGACAGGGGGCCTACGAGCAGTACTTC. Residues: CASSPGQGAYEQYF.

The V call is TRBV15, the J call TRBJ2-7; D not resolved. The CDR3 spans 15 residues. Per germline, CDR1 LNHNV and CDR2 YYDKDF (reference sequence). With 2 bases removed from V and 2 bases from J, the gap between germline ends came to 13 bases. The CDR3 coding sequence is TGTGCCACCAGCAGACAACCCTCAGGAGCCTACGAGCAGTACTTC. Translated: CATSRQPSGAYEQYF.

V is TRBV7-2 and J is TRBJ2-2; D is uncertain. CDR3 length: 12 residues. V gave up 3 bases and J gave up 8 bases, with 7 bases separating them. Germline loops: CDR1 SGHTA, CDR2 FQGNSA. In nucleotides, the CDR3 is TGTGCCAGCAGCTTCTATCGAGGGGAGCTGTTTTTT. This codes for CASSFYRGELFF.

V usage is TRBV18 and J usage is TRBJ1-1; D is perhaps TRBD1 (5 bases). The V end was cut by 8 bases, the J end by 0 bases, with 10 bases between. The CDR3 has 13 amino acids. Germline CDR1 and CDR2: KGHSH and LQKENI. The CDR3 protein is CASQGALNTEAFF. In nucleotides, the CDR3 is TGTGCCAGCCAGGGTGCTTTGAACACTGAAGCTTTCTTT.